This T cell receptor beta chain comes out of a study of shared clonotypes between healthy human individuals. Points on this clone: Its antigen is as yet unknown.

Every immunoSEQ plate was one replicate of a subset's evenly spread DNA. Assay: immunoSEQ multiplex PCR; the TCRdb copy retains only in-frame clones and omits some. The sample holds millions of clones, roughly 94% seen once. CDR1 and CDR2 (germline): SGHRS, YFSETQ. The CDR3 totals 18 residues. Trimming cost V 2 bases and J 0 bases, with 20 bases left between them. CD8 cells classed as naive were CD45RO-negative and positively selected for CCR7, excluding terminally differentiated effector memory CD45RA+ cells. Study results and caveats: Depth was large, yet rarefaction showed that sorted-subset sequencing was incomplete.

The sequencing input was naive CD8+ T cells sorted from blood. The chain joins TRBV5-1 to TRBJ2-5; maybe TRBD1 (6 bases). The receptor's source is a man between 18 and 29 years old in good health. The DNA for the CDR3 is TGCGCCAGCAGCTTAGAGGGGGTCGCGGAACCGAACCAAGAGACCCAGTACTTC. It yields the protein CASSLEGVAEPNQETQYF.